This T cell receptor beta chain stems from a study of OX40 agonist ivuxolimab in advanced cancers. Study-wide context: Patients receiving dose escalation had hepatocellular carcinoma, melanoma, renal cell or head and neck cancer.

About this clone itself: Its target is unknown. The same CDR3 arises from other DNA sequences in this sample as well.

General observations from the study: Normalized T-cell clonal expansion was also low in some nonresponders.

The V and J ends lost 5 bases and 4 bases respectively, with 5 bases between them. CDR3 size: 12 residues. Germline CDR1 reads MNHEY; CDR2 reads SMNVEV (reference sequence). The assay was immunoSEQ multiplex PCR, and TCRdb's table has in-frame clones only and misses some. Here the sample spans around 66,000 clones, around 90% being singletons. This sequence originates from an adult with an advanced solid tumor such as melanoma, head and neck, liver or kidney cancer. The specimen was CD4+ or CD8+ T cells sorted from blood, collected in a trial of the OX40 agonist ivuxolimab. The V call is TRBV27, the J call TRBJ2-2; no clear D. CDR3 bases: TGTGCCAGCAGTCGTCCCACCGGGGAGCTGTTTTTT. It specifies CASSRPTGELFF.